These 30 T cell receptor beta chains came from one sample sequenced in a study of blood T cell repertoires in COVID-19 (dated by TCRdb to 2018 to 2021). The library was prepared using the immunoSEQ multiplex PCR assay. TCRdb's version of the immuneACCESS table is confined to in-frame rearrangements and falls short of the full clone set. An unresolved V gene accounts for under half of the shortfall where checked; the remainder is of unknown origin. Here the sample has around 50,000 clones; less than 90% occur a single time. Under 6% of the sample belongs to the ten largest clones. The sequenced material came from peripheral blood. These receptors were collected from a human donor in a cohort sampled during active COVID-19.

The J gene is TRBJ2-2, the V gene TRBV7-2, with 10 bases matching TRBD1. V gave up 4 bases and J gave up 6 bases; unmatched junction bases: 2. The CDR3 runs 14 residues. Per germline, CDR1 SGHTA and CDR2 FQGNSA. In DNA form, the CDR3 reads TGTGCCAGCAGCTCGGGACAGGGGCCCGGGGAGCTGTTTTTT. It codes for CASSSGQGPGELFF.

This chain uses TRBV7-2 with TRBJ1-6, with 9 bases aligning to TRBD1. Germline lookup yields CDR1 SGHTA and CDR2 FQGNSA. The V segment lost 5 bases and the J segment 9 bases; nucleotides outside the gene matches: 5. The CDR3 totals 14 residues. The chain's CDR3 is CASSLGQGTSPLHF. In DNA form, the CDR3 reads TGTGCCAGCAGCCTGGGACAGGGAACTTCACCCCTCCACTTT.

CDR3 sequence reads: CAWGWQGATSGNTIYF. The CDR3 DNA sequence: TGTGCCTGGGGGTGGCAGGGGGCAACTTCTGGAAACACCATATATTTT. This chain connects TRBV30 to TRBJ1-3, with 8 bases aligning to TRBD1. CDR1 is GTSNPN and CDR2 is SVGIG in the germline V gene (reference sequence). J gave up 1 base and V 5 bases, and 10 bases lay outside the gene matches. CDR3 length equals 16 residues.

The gene calls are TRBV5-6 and TRBJ1-2; 7 bases are shared with TRBD1. V shed 3 bases and J 8 bases; nucleotides not matched to a gene: 13. The germline V gene encodes CDR1 SGHDT and CDR2 YYEEEE. The CDR3 covers 15 residues. CDR3 in DNA: TGTGCCAGCAGCTGGAGACAGGGAAGGCGATCAGGCTACACCTTC. This codes for CASSWRQGRRSGYTF.

The rearrangement links TRBV28 to TRBJ1-3; 8 positions match TRBD1. The CDR3 extends over 17 amino acids. V lost 5 bases, J lost 0 bases, and 9 bases stayed unmatched. The germline V gene encodes CDR1 MDHEN and CDR2 SYDVKM. The CDR3 loop is CASSVGGQGASGNTIYF. As DNA, the CDR3 is TGTGCCAGCAGTGTAGGGGGCCAGGGGGCCTCTGGAAACACCATATATTTT. The whole variable domain, filled in from reference TRBV28 and TRBJ1-3, reads DVKVTQSSRYLVKRTGEKVFLECVQDMDHENMFWYRQDPGLGLRLIYFSYDVKMKEKGDIPEGYSVSREKKERFSLILESASTNQTSMYLCASSVGGQGASGNTIYFGEGSWLTVV.

The chain combines TRBV28 with TRBJ1-1; 7 bases align to TRBD1. From germline, CDR1 is MDHEN and CDR2 SYDVKM. This CDR3 comprises 15 residues. The J segment lost 0 bases and the V segment lost 6 bases, leaving 7 bases of the junction unmatched. The CDR3 DNA sequence: TGTGCCAGCAGCAGAGGGGACAGCATGAACACTGAAGCTTTCTTT. This encodes CASSRGDSMNTEAFF.

The V gene is TRBV5-1, the J gene TRBJ1-2; D is possibly TRBD1 (6 bases). This CDR3 comprises 15 residues. V was trimmed by 2 bases and J by 3 bases, leaving 14 bases between them. CDR1 and CDR2 (germline): SGHRS, YFSETQ. The chain's CDR3 is CASSLAGDIDYGYTF. The CDR3 DNA sequence: TGCGCCAGCAGCTTAGCAGGGGACATAGACTATGGCTACACCTTC.

This clone showed up just once. The CDR3 nucleotides read TGTGCCAGCAGCTTGGACAGAGCCTACGAGCAGTACTTC. Translation gives CASSLDRAYEQYF. The chain couples TRBV5-6 to TRBJ2-7; D not resolved. The CDR3 totals 13 residues. The germline V gene has CDR1 SGHDT and CDR2 YYEEEE. Between the trimmed V and J ends, which lost 0 bases and 2 bases, there was a span of 6 bases. Full variable domain (missing parts from reference TRBV5-6 and TRBJ2-7): DAGVTQSPTHLIKTRGQQVTLRCSPKSGHDTVSWYQQALGQGPQFIFQYYEEEERQRGNFPDRFSGHQFPNYSSELNVNALLLGDSALYLCASSLDRAYEQYFGPGTRLTVT.

The gene calls are TRBV5-6 and TRBJ1-1, with TRBD1 identical over 7 bases. With V trimmed by 2 bases and J by 11 bases, 6 bases remained unmatched. Germline CDR1 is SGHDT and CDR2 is YYEEEE. This CDR3 has 12 amino acids. CDR3 nucleotides: TGTGCCAGCAGCTTAACCACAGGGGAGGCTTTCTTT. Amino acids: CASSLTTGEAFF.

The chain has TRBV15 and TRBJ2-1; D ambiguous. The V end was cut by 0 bases, the J end by 6 bases, with 9 bases between. This CDR3 is built from 14 residues. Looked up from germline, CDR1 is LNHNV and CDR2 is YYDKDF (reference sequence). Here the CDR3 reads CATSRDTRLNEQFF. The CDR3 coding sequence is TGTGCCACCAGCAGAGATACTCGACTCAATGAGCAGTTCTTC. The variable domain in full, with the rest retrieved from reference TRBV15 and TRBJ2-1, is DAMVIQNPRYQVTQFGKPVTLSCSQTLNHNVMYWYQQKSSQAPKLLFHYYDKDFNNEADTPDNFQSRRPNTSFCFLDIRSPGLGDTAMYLCATSRDTRLNEQFFGPGTRLTVL.

There are a few counts of this clone. The V and J genes are TRBV11-2 and TRBJ1-1; unclear D gene. The V end lost 8 bases, the J end lost 0 bases, and 13 bases lay between the germline ends. Per germline, CDR1 SGHAT and CDR2 FQNNGV. This CDR3 spans 14 amino acids. The CDR3, as DNA: TGTGCCAGCGGGCGATATGGCATGAACACTGAAGCTTTCTTT. Its protein product is CASGRYGMNTEAFF.

This chain links TRBV19 with TRBJ1-1; 9 bases are a match to TRBD1. The CDR3 is 16 amino acids. After removal of 3 bases from V and 6 bases from J, the junction contained 11 bases not matched to a gene. The germline V gene encodes CDR1 LNHDA and CDR2 SQIVND (reference sequence). The CDR3 DNA reads as TGTGCCAGTAGTATTATAGGGACAGGGAAAGGCGCTGAAGCTTTCTTT. Translation gives CASSIIGTGKGAEAFF.

This rearrangement joins TRBV5-1 to TRBJ2-2; D might be TRBD1 (7 bases). This CDR3 has 13 amino acids. V was cut by 7 bases and J by 6 bases, with 13 bases left in between. Germline V lookup: CDR1 SGHRS, CDR2 YFSETQ. Written as DNA, the CDR3 is TGCGCCAGCGGACCCAGGGGGGCCGGGGAGCTGTTTTTT. Residues: CASGPRGAGELFF.

The chain is built from TRBV5-4 and TRBJ1-2; TRBD1 matches at 8 bases. In germline, CDR1 is SGHNT, CDR2 YYREEE (reference sequence). This CDR3 comprises 14 residues. Losses at the gene ends were 3 bases for V and 6 bases for J; bases not matched to a gene: 7. The CDR3 DNA follows: TGTGCCAGCAGCTCCTCGTGGACAGGGAATGGCTACACCTTC. Its protein product is CASSSSWTGNGYTF.

CDR3 nucleotide sequence: TGTGCCAGTAGTCCCAGGAGAAGGGGATCCTCCTATAATTCACCCCTCCACTTT. Protein: CASSPRRRGSSYNSPLHF. V usage is TRBV19 and J usage is TRBJ1-6; tentative D call: TRBD1 (5 bases). The CDR3 has 18 residues. Germline CDR1 is LNHDA and CDR2 is SQIVND (reference sequence). V was clipped by 5 bases and J by 0 bases, with 17 bases between them.

The rearrangement uses TRBV6-6 and TRBJ1-2; D is ambiguous. Germline V gives CDR1 MNHNY, CDR2 SVGAGI (reference sequence). This CDR3 has 15 amino acids. V lost 3 bases and J 0 bases, leaving 11 bases between the germline ends. The CDR3 sequence is CASSYRTEANYGYTF. DNA for the CDR3: TGTGCCAGCAGTTATAGAACTGAAGCTAACTATGGCTACACCTTC.

To note about this clone: Other DNA sequences in this sample translate to the same CDR3. The V call is TRBV5-1, the J call TRBJ1-6; D uncertain. The V gene's germline CDR1 is SGHRS and CDR2 YFSETQ. CDR3 length: 14 amino acids. V lost 2 bases, J lost 7 bases, and 10 bases lay in between. The CDR3, as DNA: TGCGCCAGCAGCTTTGAGACTGGGAATTCACCCCTCCACTTT. Protein: CASSFETGNSPLHF.

V and J are TRBV18 and TRBJ2-2; TRBD2 agrees at 11 bases. V lost 5 bases and J lost 0; bases outside the gene matches: 5. The CDR3 has 17 amino acids. The germline V gene has CDR1 KGHSH and CDR2 LQKENI. The CDR3 sequence: CASSDTSGRTNTGELFF. The CDR3 nucleotides read TGTGCCAGCTCAGATACTAGCGGGAGAACGAACACCGGGGAGCTGTTTTTT.

This chain joins TRBV28 and TRBJ1-5; no reliable D call. CDR3 size: 14 residues. Germline CDR1 reads MDHEN; CDR2 reads SYDVKM. V was clipped by 5 bases and J by 9 bases, with 17 bases between them. CDR3 region: CASSPGGHSRPQHF. CDR3 nucleotide sequence: TGTGCCAGCAGTCCTGGAGGCCACTCTAGGCCCCAGCATTTT.

The chain uses TRBV19 and TRBJ2-2, with D perhaps matching TRBD1 (5 bases). The CDR3 contains 16 residues. Trimming cost V 4 bases and J 1 base, with 13 bases left between them. Germline V gene lookup returns CDR1 LNHDA and CDR2 SQIVND (reference sequence). The CDR3: CASSTDSPLNTGELFF. DNA for the CDR3: TGTGCCAGTAGTACCGACAGCCCTCTGAACACCGGGGAGCTGTTTTTT.

The CDR3: CASRSRQGLSGNTIYF. The DNA of the CDR3 is TGTGCCAGCAGAAGTAGACAGGGCCTCTCTGGAAACACCATATATTTT. The gene calls are TRBV7-2 and TRBJ1-3; 7 nucleotides line up with TRBD1. In germline, CDR1 is SGHTA, CDR2 FQGNSA. The CDR3 sequence is 16 residues long. Trimming took 6 bases from V and 0 from J; bases not matched to a gene: 8.

The chain carries TRBV4-2 and TRBJ1-2; 8 nucleotides agree with TRBD1. The V segment lost 0 bases and the J segment 7 bases; nucleotides outside the gene matches: 7. CDR3 length: 15 residues. In germline, CDR1 is LGHNA, CDR2 YNFKEQ. In DNA form, the CDR3 reads TGTGCCAGCAGCCAAGATCGGCGGGACAGGTTTGGCTACACCTTC. It specifies CASSQDRRDRFGYTF.

V usage is TRBV7-8 and J usage is TRBJ1-4; 9 nucleotides match TRBD1. Losses at the gene ends were 2 bases for V and 8 bases for J; bases not matched to a gene: 3. CDR1 SGHVS and CDR2 FQNEAQ come from the germline V gene. The CDR3 loop spans 14 amino acids. CDR3 nucleotide sequence: TGTGCCAGCAGCTTAAGGGACAGGGCGGAAAAACTGTTTTTT. Its translation: CASSLRDRAEKLFF.

V usage is TRBV20-1 and J usage is TRBJ1-1, with 8 bases aligning to TRBD1. The length of the CDR3 is 11 residues. Looked up from germline, CDR1 is DFQATT and CDR2 is SNEGSKA (reference sequence). The CDR3 DNA reads as TGCAGCACCAGGACAGGGTCTGAAGCTTTCTTT. Its translation is CSTRTGSEAFF.

V gene TRBV5-4 combines with J gene TRBJ1-6, with D perhaps matching TRBD1 (5 bases). The CDR3 loop spans 18 amino acids. CDR1 and CDR2 from the germline V gene are SGHNT and YYREEE (reference sequence). The V end lost 4 bases, the J end lost 6 bases, and 23 bases lay between the germline ends. The CDR3 reads CASSLEIRPSGANSPLHF. CDR3 DNA: TGTGCCAGCAGCCTGGAAATACGGCCCAGCGGGGCTAATTCACCCCTCCACTTT. Using reference TRBV5-4 and TRBJ1-6 for the parts outside the CDR3, the full variable domain is ETGVTQSPTHLIKTRGQQVTLRCSSQSGHNTVSWYQQALGQGPQFIFQYYREEENGRGNFPPRFSGLQFPNYSSELNVNALELDDSALYLCASSLEIRPSGANSPLHFGNGTRLTVT.

The chain has TRBV24-1 and TRBJ1-5, with a weak D call TRBD1 (6 bases). The V end lost 4 bases, the J end lost 5 bases, and 23 bases lay between the germline ends. Germline assignment: CDR1 KGHDR and CDR2 SFDVKD. This CDR3 has 18 residues. This chain's CDR3 is CATSDSTQGQVLHQPQHF. DNA of the CDR3: TGTGCCACCAGTGACTCGACCCAGGGGCAGGTTCTACATCAGCCCCAGCATTTT.

J is TRBJ1-6 and V is TRBV5-5, with D tentatively TRBD1 (6 bases). The CDR3 runs 13 residues. V lost 3 bases, J lost 9 bases, and 10 bases lay in between. Germline V CDR1 and CDR2: SGHKS, YYEKEE (reference sequence). The CDR3, as DNA: TGTGCCAGCAGCTGGGGGGGGGCTTCACCCCTCCACTTT. Its protein is CASSWGGASPLHF. The full variable domain, in which reference TRBV5-5 and TRBJ1-6 provide the parts outside the CDR3, is DAGVTQSPTHLIKTRGQQVTLRCSPISGHKSVSWYQQVLGQGPQFIFQYYEKEERGRGNFPDRFSARQFPNYSSELNVNALLLGDSALYLCASSWGGASPLHFGNGTRLTVT.

V is TRBV29-1 and J is TRBJ1-5, with D perhaps TRBD1 (5 bases). The CDR3 covers 15 residues. Trimming cost V 4 bases and J 5 bases, with 18 bases left between them. Germline V gene data show CDR1 as SQVTM and CDR2 as ANQGSEA. The CDR3: CSVGVGSGDYQPQHF. The CDR3 DNA reads TGCAGCGTTGGGGTTGGTTCGGGGGACTATCAGCCCCAGCATTTT.

This chain uses TRBV4-2 with TRBJ1-1, with 9 bases identical to TRBD1. The CDR3 covers 13 residues. With V trimmed by 0 bases and J by 13 bases, 6 bases remained unmatched. The germline V gene has CDR1 LGHNA and CDR2 YNFKEQ. The CDR3 sequence: CASSQEWDREDFF. The CDR3 coding sequence is TGTGCCAGCAGCCAAGAGTGGGACAGGGAGGATTTCTTT.

For the CDR3, the DNA is TGTGCCAGCAGGGAGACAGGGGGGGACACCATATATTTT. Translated: CASRETGGDTIYF. The chain is built from TRBV6-5 and TRBJ1-3, with TRBD1 matching 9 bases. The CDR3 totals 13 residues. Germline V gene lookup returns CDR1 MNHEY and CDR2 SVGAGI. With V trimmed by 6 bases and J by 8 bases, 5 bases remained unmatched.